Shown below are 18 T cell receptor beta chains from a single sample sequenced in a study of T cell repertoires in cytomegalovirus infection. TCRdb analysed the reads with MiXCR anew, one entry per CDR3 protein. In the table there are about 310,000 distinct CDR3 sequences, about a tenth of which are singletons. The specimen was PBMCs. The receptors shown here come from a human donor in good health (CMV status not recorded). Some clones in this sample may be carry-over from other donors' samples.

The J gene is TRBJ1-2, the V gene TRBV5-4, with 8 bases matching TRBD1. V shed 3 bases, J shed 5 bases, and the junction held 6 bases outside the gene matches. Germline loops: CDR1 SGHNT, CDR2 YYREEE (reference sequence). The CDR3 totals 14 residues. The CDR3 loop reads CASSWYRGNYGYTF. In nucleotides, the CDR3 is TGTGCCAGCAGCTGGTACAGGGGGAATTATGGCTACACCTTC.

This clonotype has more than one count but fewer than ten. The chain couples TRBV29-1 to TRBJ2-1, with D possibly matching TRBD2 (5 bases). This CDR3 comprises 13 residues. Germline V gives CDR1 SQVTM, CDR2 ANQGSEA. Trimming stripped 6 bases from V and 0 bases from J, with 9 bases between. The CDR3 DNA reads as TGCAGCGTGGACTCGAGCTCCTACAATGAGCAGTTCTTC. Translated, it gives CSVDSSSYNEQFF.

This clonotype was seen a handful of times. The CDR3, as DNA: TGCGCCAGCAGCCTAGACACAGGGAGGAATGAAAAACTGTTTTTT. Its translation: CASSLDTGRNEKLFF. The chain carries TRBV5-1 and TRBJ1-4; D possibly corresponds to TRBD1 (6 bases). The CDR3 has 15 amino acids. V lost 4 bases and J 5 bases, leaving 15 bases between the germline ends. The germline V gene encodes CDR1 SGHRS and CDR2 YFSETQ.

At least ten counts were recorded for this clonotype. V is TRBV10-3 and J is TRBJ2-7; 7 bases align to TRBD2. CDR1 and CDR2 from the germline V gene are ENHRY and SYGVKD. Germline trimming cut 4 bases from V and 0 bases from J; bases unmatched to any gene: 12. This CDR3 region has 17 residues. The CDR3 region is CAISGVGTSVNSYEQYF. The CDR3 region has the DNA TGTGCCATCAGTGGGGTGGGTACTAGCGTCAACTCCTACGAGCAGTACTTC.

There are many counts of this clonotype. V usage is TRBV7-2 and J usage is TRBJ2-5; D may be TRBD1 or TRBD2 (6 bases each). This CDR3 region has 14 residues. Trimming left V 6 bases short and J 3 bases short, with 14 bases between. The germline V gene has CDR1 SGHTA and CDR2 FQGNSA. The CDR3 loop reads CASRPRGPKETQYF. CDR3 DNA sequence: TGTGCCAGCAGACCTCGGGGGCCCAAAGAGACCCAGTACTTC.

The table lists this clonotype with a few counts. V and J are TRBV13 and TRBJ1-2, with TRBD1 matching over 8 bases. The germline CDR1 and CDR2 sequences are PRHDT and FYEKMQ (reference sequence). The CDR3 length is 13 residues. V lost 7 bases, J lost 2 bases, and 3 bases stayed unmatched. The CDR3 here is CASTRQGNYGYTF. CDR3 DNA: TGTGCCAGCACCCGACAGGGGAACTATGGCTACACCTTC.

This clonotype was counted many times. The chain uses TRBV12-3 or TRBV12-4 and TRBJ2-1, with TRBD1 identical over 8 bases. The CDR3 is made up of 14 amino acids. Trimming removed 0 bases from V and 6 bases from J; junction bases left unmatched: 1. This CDR3 is CASSLAGQVNEQFF. The CDR3, as DNA: TGTGCCAGCAGTTTAGCGGGACAGGTCAATGAGCAGTTCTTC.

This clonotype was counted many times. The rearrangement uses TRBV12-3 or TRBV12-4 and TRBJ1-1, with D uncertain. The V gene lost 1 base and the J gene lost 5 bases, with 8 bases spanning the gap. The CDR3 sequence is 13 residues long. This CDR3 is CASSLGQWTEAFF. The CDR3 nucleotides are TGTGCCAGCAGTTTAGGGCAGTGGACTGAAGCTTTCTTT.

This clonotype showed up many times. CDR3 amino acids: CASSSGGRHAFF. The CDR3 DNA sequence: TGTGCCAGCAGTTCAGGGGGTCGGCACGCTTTCTTT. The J gene is TRBJ1-1, the V gene TRBV6-5; 7 bases match TRBD1. The length of the CDR3 is 12 residues. Germline lookup yields CDR1 MNHEY and CDR2 SVGAGI. J gave up 11 bases and V 4 bases, and 7 bases lay outside the gene matches.

This clonotype came up a few times. The rearrangement links TRBV20-1 to TRBJ2-1; 10 bases line up with TRBD2. The J segment lost 2 bases and the V segment lost 3 bases, leaving 4 bases of the junction unmatched. This CDR3 contains 15 residues. Germline V gene data show CDR1 as DFQATT and CDR2 as SNEGSKA (reference sequence). The CDR3 protein is CSARSLAGAYNEQFF. DNA for the CDR3: TGCAGTGCTAGGTCTCTAGCGGGGGCCTACAATGAGCAGTTCTTC.

Many counts were recorded for this clonotype. This chain links TRBV20-1 with TRBJ1-5; possibly TRBD1 for D (5 bases). Looked up from germline, CDR1 is DFQATT and CDR2 is SNEGSKA (reference sequence). The CDR3 extends over 15 amino acids. V shed 0 bases and J shed 6 bases, with 15 bases lying between them. The CDR3 DNA follows: TGCAGTGCTAGAGATCAGACCGGGGGAAGTCAGCCCCAGCATTTT. This codes for CSARDQTGGSQPQHF.

CDR3 in DNA: TGTGCCATCAGGACCGGGACAGGGGGAAATGAGTACGAGCAGTACTTC. Translated: CAIRTGTGGNEYEQYF. The rearrangement uses TRBV10-3 and TRBJ2-7; 11 nucleotides align to TRBD1. The junction had 11 bases not matched to a gene; V was cut back by 6 bases and J by 4 bases. The germline V gene encodes CDR1 ENHRY and CDR2 SYGVKD. The CDR3 runs 16 residues.

This clonotype was observed at least ten times. The chain recombines TRBV7-9 with TRBJ2-2; D is possibly TRBD1 or TRBD2 (5 bases each). Germline CDR1 and CDR2: SEHNR and FQNEAQ (reference sequence). This CDR3 contains 15 residues. The V end was cut by 9 bases, the J end by 1 base, with 15 bases between. CDR3 DNA: TGTGCCAGGTCCCACGGGGCGGGGAACACCGGGGAGCTGTTTTTT. The encoded protein is CARSHGAGNTGELFF.

This clonotype was observed many times. This chain links TRBV29-1 with TRBJ1-3; no firm D call. CDR3 length: 14 amino acids. Germline assignment: CDR1 SQVTM and CDR2 ANQGSEA. Trimming removed 2 bases from V and 8 bases from J, with 16 bases in between. The CDR3 bases are TGCAGCGTTGAAAAAAAGCACCACTGGGACACCATATATTTT. It translates to CSVEKKHHWDTIYF.

In this sample, this clonotype turned up a few times. J is TRBJ1-2 and V is TRBV29-1; the D gene is possibly TRBD1 (5 bases). The CDR3 has 12 residues. Trimming removed 2 bases at V and 9 bases at J, with 13 bases between. CDR1 SQVTM and CDR2 ANQGSEA come from the germline V gene. This CDR3 reads CSVEIPKGSYTF. Here the CDR3 DNA reads TGCAGCGTTGAAATCCCTAAGGGGAGCTACACCTTC.

This clonotype was detected ten times or more. V is TRBV7-3 and J is TRBJ2-5; D is possibly TRBD1 (5 bases). CDR3 size: 14 residues. V was cut by 5 bases and J by 1 base, with 11 bases left in between. Per the germline V gene, CDR1 is SGHTA and CDR2 is FQGTGA. The chain's CDR3 is CASSKGLGQETQYF. The CDR3, as DNA: TGTGCCAGCAGCAAGGGGCTAGGCCAAGAGACCCAGTACTTC.

This clonotype rates as medium-sized. The V call is TRBV7-2, the J call TRBJ2-1, with D perhaps TRBD1 (5 bases). The ends were cut back, 1 base at V and 6 bases at J, with 13 bases in the middle. Germline CDR1 SGHTA, CDR2 FQGNSA. The CDR3 has 15 amino acids. This CDR3 reads CASSLGAGRGNEQFF. The CDR3 DNA reads as TGTGCCAGCAGCTTAGGGGCAGGGCGCGGCAATGAGCAGTTCTTC.

This clonotype came up a few times. The chain joins TRBV6-6 to TRBJ2-4; a possible D gene is TRBD2 (6 bases). The CDR3 has 17 amino acids. Germline assignment: CDR1 MNHNY and CDR2 SVGAGI (reference sequence). V lost 0 bases and J 1 base, leaving 13 bases between the germline ends. Written as DNA, the CDR3 is TGTGCCAGCAGTTACTCGAGAGCGGGCACGGCCAAAAACATTCAGTACTTC. Translation gives CASSYSRAGTAKNIQYF.